What follows are 22 T cell receptor beta chains derived from one specimen sequenced in a study of vaccination effects on CD4 cells after COVID-19. The repertoire was sequenced with immunoSEQ multiplex PCR; TCRdb's copy has only in-frame clones and lacks some. The sample has roughly 70,000 clones, around 70% seen once. Antigen-specific CD4+ T cells were first expanded with viral peptide pools by the ViraFEST assay and only then sequenced. After roughly 9 days in culture, the CD4+ T cells were isolated. Participants were given two doses of BNT162b2 or mRNA-1273 vaccine. Their cognate antigens are unknown. Sample: CD4+ T cells from PBMCs cultured with HCoV-229E spike peptides, taken after COVID-19 vaccination. The receptors were gathered from a human donor who received a COVID-19 vaccine.

V and J are TRBV14 and TRBJ2-1; D could derive from TRBD1 or TRBD2 (5 bases each). CDR1 and CDR2 (germline): SGHDN, FVKESK. The length of the CDR3 is 12 residues. Deletions cut 0 bases from V and 8 bases from J, with 5 bases between. In nucleotides, the CDR3 is TGTGCCAGCAGCCAAGAGGGGGATGAGCAGTTCTTC. Amino acids: CASSQEGDEQFF.

This rearrangement joins TRBV18 to TRBJ2-2; no clear D gene. Germline CDR1 is KGHSH and CDR2 is LQKENI. This CDR3 has 12 amino acids. Trimming cost V 3 bases and J 6 bases, with 5 bases left between them. The CDR3 reads CASSPWAGELFF. The CDR3, as DNA: TGTGCCAGCTCACCGTGGGCCGGGGAGCTGTTTTTT.

CDR3 nucleotides: TGCAGTGCTAGTGGGCTGGGACCCGAGCAGTACGTC. Residues: CSASGLGPEQYV. This rearrangement joins TRBV20-1 to TRBJ2-7; D possibly matches TRBD1 or TRBD2 (5 bases each). Trimming took 3 bases from V and 6 from J, leaving 12 bases between them. The germline CDR1 and CDR2 sequences are DFQATT and SNEGSKA (reference sequence). The CDR3 is made up of 12 amino acids.

The chain couples TRBV4-1 to TRBJ2-7, with D uncertain. The V end was cut by 0 bases, the J end by 0 bases, with 9 bases between. The CDR3 has 15 residues. Germline lookup yields CDR1 MGHRA and CDR2 YSYEKL. The CDR3 is CASSQDYFLSYEQYV. The CDR3 DNA is TGCGCCAGCAGCCAAGACTATTTTCTCTCCTACGAGCAGTACGTC.

This chain joins TRBV7-2 and TRBJ2-1; possibly TRBD2 for D (5 bases). The CDR3 totals 15 residues. In germline, CDR1 is SGHTA, CDR2 FQGNSA. Trimming stripped 5 bases from V and 0 bases from J, with 11 bases between. CDR3 bases: TGTGCCAGCAGCCCAGGACTCGGCTCCTACAATGAGCAGTTCTTC. Its translation: CASSPGLGSYNEQFF.

The V and J genes are TRBV5-5 and TRBJ2-2; D possibly uses TRBD1 or TRBD2 (6 bases each). Trimming cost V 1 base and J 0 bases, with 16 bases left between them. This CDR3 comprises 18 residues. Per the germline V gene, CDR1 is SGHKS and CDR2 is YYEKEE (reference sequence). The CDR3 coding sequence is TGTGCCAGCAGCTTGAAGGGGGGAGGACTCGCGAACACCGGGGAGCTGTTTTTT. Protein sequence: CASSLKGGGLANTGELFF. Full variable domain (outside the CDR3, taken from reference TRBV5-5 and TRBJ2-2): DAGVTQSPTHLIKTRGQQVTLRCSPISGHKSVSWYQQVLGQGPQFIFQYYEKEERGRGNFPDRFSARQFPNYSSELNVNALLLGDSALYLCASSLKGGGLANTGELFFGEGSRLTVL.

The chain has TRBV11-2 and TRBJ2-3, with a weak D call TRBD2 (7 bases). This CDR3 spans 17 amino acids. CDR1 and CDR2 (germline): SGHAT, FQNNGV. Trimming left V 1 base short and J 0 bases short, with 14 bases between. The CDR3 nucleotides read TGTGCCAGCAGCTTAGTATCGGGGGGCCGTAGCACAGATACGCAGTATTTT. Its translation is CASSLVSGGRSTDTQYF.

The chain links TRBV19 to TRBJ2-6; no definite D call. The CDR3 runs 12 residues. Germline V CDR1 and CDR2: LNHDA, SQIVND (reference sequence). With 4 bases removed from V and 7 bases from J, the gap between germline ends came to 5 bases. CDR3 coding DNA: TGTGCCAGTAGTACGGCAGCCAACGTCCTGACTTTC. Its protein product is CASSTAANVLTF.

The gene calls are TRBV10-3 and TRBJ2-3; the D is unclear. The V end was cut by 6 bases, the J end by 2 bases, with 12 bases between. Per germline, CDR1 ENHRY and CDR2 SYGVKD. The CDR3 consists of 14 residues. CDR3 DNA: TGTGCCATCAGCGACACCCAGACCACAGATACGCAGTATTTT. This encodes CAISDTQTTDTQYF.

This chain uses TRBV4-1 with TRBJ2-3; 11 nucleotides line up with TRBD1. Looked up from germline, CDR1 is MGHRA and CDR2 is YSYEKL. There are 17 residues in the CDR3. V lost 2 bases, J lost 5 bases, and 9 bases stayed unmatched. The DNA of the CDR3 is TGCGCCAGCAGCCAACCCCGGGGGGGACAGGGGGGAGATACGCAGTATTTT. It specifies CASSQPRGGQGGDTQYF.

This chain uses TRBV4-3 with TRBJ2-5, with a tentative D call TRBD1 (6 bases). CDR1 is LGHNA, CDR2 YSLEER, per germline. The V end was cut by 1 base, the J end by 3 bases, with 12 bases between. The CDR3 contains 15 residues. The CDR3 bases are TGCGCCAGCAGCCAAGGGGCCAACAGGGAAGAGACCCAGTACTTC. Its translation is CASSQGANREETQYF.

The rearrangement links TRBV12-3 or TRBV12-4 to TRBJ1-6; 7 bases match TRBD1. The CDR3 loop spans 13 amino acids. The trim removed 3 bases at V and 10 bases at J, leaving 3 bases unmatched. The CDR3 region is CASSFKGASPLHF. In DNA form, the CDR3 reads TGTGCCAGCAGTTTTAAGGGGGCCTCACCCCTCCACTTT.

This sequence joins TRBV28 and TRBJ1-5; D might be TRBD1 (5 bases). The CDR3 has 11 amino acids. Germline V gene data show CDR1 as MDHEN and CDR2 as SYDVKM. V shed 3 bases and J shed 16 bases, with 13 bases lying between them. CDR3 sequence reads: CASSFFQGIHF. CDR3 DNA sequence: TGTGCCAGCAGTTTCTTCCAGGGAATACATTTT.

This chain links TRBV7-3 with TRBJ2-2; TRBD2 might be the D (6 bases). The CDR3 is 15 amino acids. The V gene's germline CDR1 is SGHTA and CDR2 FQGTGA. V shed 1 base and J shed 6 bases, with 12 bases lying between them. This chain's CDR3 is CASSLSGGAAGELFF. DNA of the CDR3: TGTGCCAGCAGCTTAAGTGGAGGGGCGGCCGGGGAGCTGTTTTTT.

The V call is TRBV10-3, the J call TRBJ2-1; 8 bases line up with TRBD1. Germline CDR1 is ENHRY and CDR2 is SYGVKD. The CDR3 runs 17 residues. The J segment lost 9 bases and the V segment lost 3 bases, leaving 16 bases of the junction unmatched. The CDR3 reads CAISEGRLGTGSPEQFF. The CDR3 nucleotides are TGTGCCATCAGTGAAGGGCGGTTAGGGACAGGTAGCCCTGAGCAGTTCTTC.

The chain carries TRBV28 and TRBJ2-3; possible D gene TRBD2, 7 bases. Trimming removed 8 bases at V and 7 bases at J, with 16 bases between. The CDR3 consists of 13 residues. CDR1 is MDHEN, CDR2 SYDVKM, per germline. CDR3 bases: TGTGCCAGCCGAGGGGGGGGTCCGCATACGCAGTATTTT. Amino acid sequence: CASRGGGPHTQYF.

The chain has TRBV3-1 (or the pseudogene TRBV3-2) and TRBJ1-1, with D possibly being TRBD1 (5 bases). V was clipped by 0 bases and J by 12 bases, with 14 bases between them. Germline CDR1 is LGHDT and CDR2 is YNNKEL (reference sequence). CDR3 length equals 13 residues. CDR3 DNA sequence: TGTGCCAGCAGCCAAGAATTGGGGGGGAAAACTTTCTTT. Translating it yields CASSQELGGKTFF.

This chain joins TRBV20-1 and TRBJ1-2, with D possibly TRBD1 on 6 matching bases. Trimming removed 0 bases from V and 7 bases from J, with 6 bases in between. The germline V gene encodes CDR1 DFQATT and CDR2 SNEGSKA (reference sequence). CDR3 length equals 11 residues. In nucleotides, the CDR3 is TGCAGTGCTAGAGAAGGGGGTGGCTACACCTTC. Amino acids: CSAREGGGYTF.

The V and J genes are TRBV11-3 and TRBJ2-3; TRBD1 aligns across 8 bases. The germline CDR1 and CDR2 sequences are SGHNT and YENEEA. CDR3 length: 14 amino acids. Trimming removed 3 bases from V and 4 bases from J; junction bases left unmatched: 3. The CDR3 DNA reads TGTGCCAGCAGCTTGACAGGGGTGGCAGATACGCAGTATTTT. Its protein product is CASSLTGVADTQYF.

V is TRBV12-3 or TRBV12-4 and J is TRBJ1-2; 7 bases are shared with TRBD1. The CDR3 runs 11 residues. With 4 bases clipped from V and 7 bases from J, the junction kept 0 bases outside the gene matches. CDR3 region: CASSYRGGYTF. The CDR3 DNA sequence: TGTGCCAGCAGTTACAGGGGTGGCTACACCTTC.

The V call is TRBV3-1 (or the pseudogene TRBV3-2), the J call TRBJ2-2; D gene uncertain. This CDR3 is built from 10 residues. Germline V lookup: CDR1 LGHDT, CDR2 YNNKEL (reference sequence). The germline V and J ends were trimmed by 8 bases and 6 bases, with 4 bases remaining between them. CDR3 region: CASPSGELFF. The DNA for the CDR3 is TGTGCCAGCCCCTCCGGGGAGCTGTTTTTT.

This clone was observed a handful of times. This rearrangement joins TRBV21-1 to TRBJ2-2; TRBD2, the D gene given by the table, was not confirmed from the DNA. TRBV21-1 is flagged as a pseudogene. CDR3 size: 12 residues. CDR3 amino acids: CYGTSGNGELFF. The CDR3 DNA reads TGTTACGGGACTAGCGGAAACGGGGAGCTGTTTTTT.